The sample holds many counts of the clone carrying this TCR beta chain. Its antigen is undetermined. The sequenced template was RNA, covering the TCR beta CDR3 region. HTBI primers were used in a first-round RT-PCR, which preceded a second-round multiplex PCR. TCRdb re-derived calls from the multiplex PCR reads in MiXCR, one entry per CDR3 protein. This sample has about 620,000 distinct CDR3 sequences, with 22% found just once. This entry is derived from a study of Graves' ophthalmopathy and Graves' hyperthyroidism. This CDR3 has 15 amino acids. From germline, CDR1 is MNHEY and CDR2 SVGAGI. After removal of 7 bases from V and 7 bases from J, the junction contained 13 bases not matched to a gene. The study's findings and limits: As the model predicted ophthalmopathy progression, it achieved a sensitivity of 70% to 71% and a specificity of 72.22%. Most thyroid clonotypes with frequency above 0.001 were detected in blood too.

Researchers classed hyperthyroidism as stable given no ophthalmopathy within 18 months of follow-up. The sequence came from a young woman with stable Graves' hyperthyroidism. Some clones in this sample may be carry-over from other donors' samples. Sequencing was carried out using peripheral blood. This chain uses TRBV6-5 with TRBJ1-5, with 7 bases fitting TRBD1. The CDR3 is CASIGQGENWQPQHF. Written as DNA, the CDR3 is TGTGCCAGCATAGGGCAGGGGGAAAATTGGCAGCCCCAGCATTTT.